This T cell receptor (beta chain) comes out of a study of T cells in Graves' hyperthyroidism and ophthalmopathy. The CDR3 covers 13 residues. Germline assignment: CDR1 DFQATT and CDR2 SNEGSKA (reference sequence). Study-wide findings and caveats: Blood samples included most of the expanded thyroid clonotypes exceeding 0.001.

A note on this clonotype: The antigen is undetermined. Since a much larger clone is just one base distant, this may be a read error.

Thyroid ultrasound and orbital computed tomography, with clinical symptoms and serum thyroxine and TRAb, informed diagnoses. TCR beta CDR3 regions were amplified from RNA transcripts. Primed by the HTBI set, a first-round RT-PCR was run on the TCR CDR3. TCRdb analysed the multiplex PCR reads with MiXCR anew, one entry per CDR3 protein. The sample holds roughly 740,000 distinct CDR3 sequences, over 15% seen once. The clonotype comes from a man in his late teens or twenties with Graves' hyperthyroidism. The chain uses TRBV20-1 and TRBJ1-5; D might be TRBD1 (5 bases). Material: blood. CDR3 sequence reads: CGAPRGIDQPQHF. The CDR3 DNA reads as TGCGGTGCTCCCCGGGGCATCGATCAGCCCCAGCATTTT.